This T cell receptor beta chain is drawn from a study of Graves' ophthalmopathy and Graves' hyperthyroidism. This CDR3 spans 12 amino acids. The germline V gene has CDR1 LGHDT and CDR2 YNNKEL (reference sequence). The germline V and J ends were trimmed by 1 base and 3 bases, with 4 bases remaining between them. Every ophthalmopathy donor presented moderate-to-severe activity, CAS ≥3, NOSPECS ≥4 and duration under 3 months. PBMCs were obtained from roughly 9.5 ml of fresh peripheral blood. The authors amplified TCR beta CDR3 regions, and they did so from RNA transcripts for repertoire sequencing. RT-PCR was first run with HTBI primers, then multiplex PCR in a second round. A single record per CDR3 protein comes from TCRdb applying MiXCR to the multiplex PCR reads. The table shows 500,000 to 800,000 distinct CDR3 sequences, with about two fifths occurring only once. This clonotype was counted many times. Its cognate antigen is unknown.

Overall study findings and caveats: For separating ophthalmopathy from stable hyperthyroidism, a 13-signature model gave 85% to 90% sensitivity and 65% to 82% specificity.

V gene TRBV3-1 combines with J gene TRBJ2-7; D remains ambiguous. This receptor was obtained from an adult man with Graves' ophthalmopathy. The sample comprised peripheral blood. As DNA, the CDR3 is TGTGCCAGCAGCCAAGGGCTCTACGAGCAGTACTTC. Its protein product is CASSQGLYEQYF.